This T cell receptor beta chain was captured by sequencing in a study of PD-1 blockade in classical Hodgkin lymphoma. Some clones are missing from TCRdb's copy, which holds only in-frame ones; the method was immunoSEQ multiplex PCR. This repertoire shows approximately 22,000 clones, around 70% found once; its top ten account for approximately 21%. The time point was: cycle 4 day 1 (C4D1), after more than five weeks of nivolumab. Autologous stem cell transplantation was followed by relapse in every patient, and brentuximab vedotin exposure varied. Best response was recorded as complete response, partial response or progressive disease. Germline CDR1 is SGDLS and CDR2 is YYNGEE. Trimming took off 0 bases at V and 4 bases at J, with 11 bases between the two ends. The CDR3 length is 15 residues. As for this clone: What it recognizes is unknown.

Study observations and caveats: Undefined causes, possibly disease activity or prior therapy, underlie the repertoire differences.

The sequencing used peripheral blood mononuclear cells (PBMCs), collected before the fourth cycle of nivolumab. The chain couples TRBV9 to TRBJ2-1, with D perhaps matching TRBD2 (6 bases). This receptor was identified in a human donor with classical Hodgkin lymphoma. The chain's CDR3 is CASSVAPSEYNEQFF. In DNA, the CDR3 is TGTGCCAGCAGCGTAGCTCCTAGCGAATACAATGAGCAGTTCTTC.